A selection of T cell receptor beta chains follows, all from one sample in a study of blood T cell repertoires in COVID-19. Clones were read by immunoSEQ multiplex PCR, and TCRdb kept only the in-frame ones, dropping some. The sample has around 84,000 clones; about 78% are singletons. Input material: peripheral blood. Receptor source: a man aged 60 to 75 with COVID-19, enrolled during active disease. Both conserved end residues are part of each CDR3. The order of the fields is clone size, D gene, J gene, V gene, CDR3 DNA, CDR3 protein. The D gene is left open where the match is weak. The size field is filled for only some rows; it gives once, few, many or a size class.

>NA|NA|TRBJ2-2|TRBV10-3
TGTGCCATCACCCCCGGACAGACGAACACCGGGGAGCTGTTTTTT
CAITPGQTNTGELFF
>few|TRBD2|TRBJ2-2|TRBV7-8
TGTGCCAGCAGCTTCTTAGCGGGAAGTACCGGGGAGCTGTTTTTT
CASSFLAGSTGELFF
>NA|TRBD1|TRBJ2-2|TRBV24-1
TGTGCCACCAGTGATCCACGGGACAGCACCGGGGAGCTGTTTTTT
CATSDPRDSTGELFF
>NA|NA|TRBJ1-2|TRBV30
TGTGCCTGGAGCGTCTATGGCTACACCTTC
CAWSVYGYTF
>NA|TRBD1|TRBJ2-7|TRBV5-4
TGTGCCAGCAGCTTAACTCCGGGACAGGTCTCCTACGAGCAGTACTTC
CASSLTPGQVSYEQYF
>NA|TRBD1|TRBJ1-3|TRBV7-9
TGTGCCAGCAGTTCACGCACACAAGGACAGGGGAGCTCTGGAAACACCATATATTTT
CASSSRTQGQGSSGNTIYF
>NA|NA|TRBJ2-1|TRBV5-1
TGCGCCAGCAGCTATCTGGGGGGTGAGCAGTTCTTC
CASSYLGGEQFF
>NA|NA|TRBJ2-5|TRBV11-3
TGTGCCAGCAGCGTGTTGTCGGAGTCGGGGACCCAGTACTTC
CASSVLSESGTQYF
>NA|NA|TRBJ2-1|TRBV7-2
TGTGCCAGCAGCTCCCAGGGCGGGGCCCCCTACAATGAGCAGTTCTTC
CASSSQGGAPYNEQFF
>NA|TRBD1|TRBJ2-2|TRBV7-9
TGTGCCAGCAGCTCCGGGGACAGGGGATATGCCGGGGAGCTGTTTTTT
CASSSGDRGYAGELFF
>NA|TRBD2|TRBJ2-5|TRBV2
TGTGCCAGCAGTGGAGCGGGAGGGCCGAAAGAGACCCAGTACTTC
CASSGAGGPKETQYF
>NA|NA|TRBJ1-6|TRBV2
TGTGCCAGCAGCCCCCCCCCGTCAGGGAATTCACCCCTCCACTTT
CASSPPPSGNSPLHF
>few|TRBD1|TRBJ2-5|TRBV3-1/TRBV3-2
TGTGCCAGCAGCCTACGACAGGGACGAGAGACCCAGTACTTC
CASSLRQGRETQYF
>NA|NA|TRBJ2-7|TRBV29-1
TGCAGCGTTGTGGAGGTCGCGTCCTACGAGCAGTACTTC
CSVVEVASYEQYF
>NA|NA|TRBJ1-2|TRBV9
TGTGCCAGCAGCGTAGGCGACACGTATGGCTACACCTTC
CASSVGDTYGYTF
>NA|TRBD1|TRBJ1-5|TRBV18
TGTGCCAGCTCACCACGGCGACAGGGAGTAGATAGTAATCAGCCCCAGCATTTT
CASSPRRQGVDSNQPQHF
>NA|NA|TRBJ2-1|TRBV30
TGTGCCTGGAGTTCAGGGTGGGATGAGCAGTTCTTC
CAWSSGWDEQFF
>NA|NA|TRBJ1-1|TRBV5-1
TGCGCCAGCAGCTTGGAGGGACTCACTGAAGCTTTCTTT
CASSLEGLTEAFF
>many|TRBD1|TRBJ2-7|TRBV6-2/TRBV6-3
TGTGCCAGCAGTAGAGCCGGGACAGGGGAAAACGAGCAGTACTTC
CASSRAGTGENEQYF
>NA|NA|TRBJ2-7|TRBV4-2
TGTGCCAGCAGCCAAGAGGGGGAGGCCTTCTACGAGCAGTACTTC
CASSQEGEAFYEQYF
>NA|NA|TRBJ2-7|TRBV4-1
TGCGCCAGCAGCCAAGACTGGGGGAGGAGAGGCTCCTACGAGCAGTACTTC
CASSQDWGRRGSYEQYF
>once|TRBD1|TRBJ1-2|TRBV19
TGTGCCAGTAGTACTCTCCGGGACAGGGATGGCTACACCTTC
CASSTLRDRDGYTF